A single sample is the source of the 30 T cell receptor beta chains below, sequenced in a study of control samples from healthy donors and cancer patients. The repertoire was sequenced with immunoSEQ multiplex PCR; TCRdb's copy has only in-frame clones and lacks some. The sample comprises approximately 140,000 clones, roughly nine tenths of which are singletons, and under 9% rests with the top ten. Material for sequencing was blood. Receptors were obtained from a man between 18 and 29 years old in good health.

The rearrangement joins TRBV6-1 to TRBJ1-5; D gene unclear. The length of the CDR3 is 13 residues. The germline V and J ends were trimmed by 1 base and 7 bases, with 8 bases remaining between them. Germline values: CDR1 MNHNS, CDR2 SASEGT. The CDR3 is CASSEGSQQPQHF. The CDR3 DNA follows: TGTGCCAGCAGTGAAGGATCCCAACAGCCCCAGCATTTT.

The CDR3 region is CASSQIKGGGNTIYF. The CDR3 region has the DNA TGCGCCAGCAGCCAAATTAAGGGGGGTGGAAACACCATATATTTT. This chain joins TRBV4-1 and TRBJ1-3; D is possibly TRBD1 (6 bases). CDR1 and CDR2 from the germline V gene are MGHRA and YSYEKL. The CDR3 is 15 residues long. The V end was cut by 2 bases, the J end by 3 bases, with 11 bases between.

CDR3 residues: CASSSGQTLEQYF. CDR3 in DNA: TGTGCCAGCAGCTCCGGACAGACTTTGGAGCAGTACTTC. This chain connects TRBV11-2 to TRBJ2-7, with TRBD1 as a possible D gene (6 bases). V lost 4 bases, J lost 7 bases, and 14 bases lay in between. Germline CDR1 is SGHAT and CDR2 is FQNNGV. The CDR3 runs 13 residues.

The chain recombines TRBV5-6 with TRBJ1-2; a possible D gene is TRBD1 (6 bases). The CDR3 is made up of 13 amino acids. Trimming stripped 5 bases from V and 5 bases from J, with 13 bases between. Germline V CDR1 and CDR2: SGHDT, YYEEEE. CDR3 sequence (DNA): TGTGCCAGCAGTCTTGGGGGGGCTTATGGCTACACCTTC. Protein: CASSLGGAYGYTF.

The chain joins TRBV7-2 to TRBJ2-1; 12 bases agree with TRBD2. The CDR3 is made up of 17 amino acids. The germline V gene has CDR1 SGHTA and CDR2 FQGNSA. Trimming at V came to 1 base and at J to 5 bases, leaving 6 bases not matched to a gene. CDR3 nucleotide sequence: TGTGCCAGCAGCTTAGGGGCTAGCGGGGGGGCCGACAATGAGCAGTTCTTC. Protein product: CASSLGASGGADNEQFF.

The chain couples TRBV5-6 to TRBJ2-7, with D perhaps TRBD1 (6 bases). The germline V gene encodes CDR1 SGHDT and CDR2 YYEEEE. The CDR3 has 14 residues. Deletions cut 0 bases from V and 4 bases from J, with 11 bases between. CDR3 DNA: TGTGCCAGCAGCTTGGCGGGGCAGGGGTACGAGCAGTACTTC. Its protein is CASSLAGQGYEQYF.

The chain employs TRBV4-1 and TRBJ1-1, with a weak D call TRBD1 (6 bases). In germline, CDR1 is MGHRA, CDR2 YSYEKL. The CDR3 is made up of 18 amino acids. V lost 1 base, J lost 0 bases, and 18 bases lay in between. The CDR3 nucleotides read TGCGCCAGCAGCCAAGCGGGAATGAAGGACAGAGTGAACACTGAAGCTTTCTTT. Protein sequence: CASSQAGMKDRVNTEAFF.

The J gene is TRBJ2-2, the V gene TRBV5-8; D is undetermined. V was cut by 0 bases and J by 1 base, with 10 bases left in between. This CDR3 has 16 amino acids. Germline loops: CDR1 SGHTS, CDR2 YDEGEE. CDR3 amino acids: CASSLARQRNTGELFF. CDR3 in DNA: TGTGCCAGCAGCTTGGCCCGGCAGAGGAACACCGGGGAGCTGTTTTTT.

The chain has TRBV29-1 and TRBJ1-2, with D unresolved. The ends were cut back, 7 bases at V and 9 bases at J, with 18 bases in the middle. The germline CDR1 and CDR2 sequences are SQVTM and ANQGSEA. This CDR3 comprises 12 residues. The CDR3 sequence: CSAVSGQESYTF. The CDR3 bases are TGCAGCGCCGTGTCGGGCCAGGAGAGCTACACCTTC.

This chain's CDR3 is CASSKQGSQPQHF. CDR3 coding DNA: TGTGCCAGCAGTAAACAGGGAAGCCAGCCCCAGCATTTT. The J gene is TRBJ1-5, the V gene TRBV28; D might be TRBD1 (6 bases). V lost 5 bases, J lost 7 bases, and 12 bases lay in between. CDR3 length equals 13 residues. Germline V gene sequence: CDR1 MDHEN, CDR2 SYDVKM.

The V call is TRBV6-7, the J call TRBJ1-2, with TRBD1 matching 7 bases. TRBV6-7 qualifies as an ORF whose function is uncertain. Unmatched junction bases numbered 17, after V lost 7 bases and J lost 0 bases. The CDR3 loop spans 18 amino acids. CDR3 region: CASNQCKDRCHPNYGYTF. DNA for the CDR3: TGTGCCAGCAATCAGTGCAAGGACAGGTGCCACCCTAACTATGGCTACACCTTC.

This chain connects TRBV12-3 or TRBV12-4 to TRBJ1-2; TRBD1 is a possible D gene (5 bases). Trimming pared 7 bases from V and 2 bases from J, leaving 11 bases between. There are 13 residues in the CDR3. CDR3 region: CASIRDGNYGYTF. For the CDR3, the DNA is TGTGCCAGCATCCGGGACGGGAACTATGGCTACACCTTC.

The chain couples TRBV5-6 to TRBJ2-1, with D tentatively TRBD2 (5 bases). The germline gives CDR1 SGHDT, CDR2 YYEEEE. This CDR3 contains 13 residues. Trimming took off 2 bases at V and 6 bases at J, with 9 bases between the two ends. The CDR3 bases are TGTGCCAGCAGCTTACTAGTCGTCAATGAGCAGTTCTTC. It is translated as CASSLLVVNEQFF.

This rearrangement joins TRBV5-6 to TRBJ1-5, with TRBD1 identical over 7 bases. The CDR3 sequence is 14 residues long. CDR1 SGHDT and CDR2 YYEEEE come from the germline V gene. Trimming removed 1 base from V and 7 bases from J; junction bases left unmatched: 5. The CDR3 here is CASSLLSGGQPQHF. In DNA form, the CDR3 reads TGTGCCAGCAGCTTGTTATCAGGGGGACAGCCCCAGCATTTT.

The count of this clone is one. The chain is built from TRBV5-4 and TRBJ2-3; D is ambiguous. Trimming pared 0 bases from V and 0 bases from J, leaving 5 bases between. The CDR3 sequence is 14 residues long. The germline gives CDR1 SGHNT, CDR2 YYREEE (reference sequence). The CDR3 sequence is CASSLGLSTDTQYF. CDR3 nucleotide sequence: TGTGCCAGCAGCTTGGGGCTCAGCACAGATACGCAGTATTTT.

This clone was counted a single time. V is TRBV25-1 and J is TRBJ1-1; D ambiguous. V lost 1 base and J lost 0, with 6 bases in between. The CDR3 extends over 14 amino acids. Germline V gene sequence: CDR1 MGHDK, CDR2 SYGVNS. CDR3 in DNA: TGTGCCAGCAGTGAATTCGGCTTGAACACTGAAGCTTTCTTT. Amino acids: CASSEFGLNTEAFF.

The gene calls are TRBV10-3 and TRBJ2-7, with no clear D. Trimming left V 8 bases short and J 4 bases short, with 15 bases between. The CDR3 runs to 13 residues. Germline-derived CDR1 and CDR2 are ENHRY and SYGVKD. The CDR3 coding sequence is TGTGCCATCTCCCGGGCAGGACCTTACGAGCAGTACTTC. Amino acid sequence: CAISRAGPYEQYF.

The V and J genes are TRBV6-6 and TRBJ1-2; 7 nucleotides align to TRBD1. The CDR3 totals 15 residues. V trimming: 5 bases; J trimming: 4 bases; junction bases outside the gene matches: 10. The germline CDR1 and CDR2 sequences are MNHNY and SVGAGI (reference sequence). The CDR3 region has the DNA TGTGCCAGCAGTCACGGGACAGTGGGGGGCTATGGCTACACCTTC. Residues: CASSHGTVGGYGYTF.

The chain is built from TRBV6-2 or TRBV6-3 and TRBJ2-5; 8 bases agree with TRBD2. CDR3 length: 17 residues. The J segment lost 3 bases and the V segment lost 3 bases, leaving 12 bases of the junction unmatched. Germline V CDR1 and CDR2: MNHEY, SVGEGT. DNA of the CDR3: TGTGCCAGCAGTTATCCCCTTTCGCGGGGGGCCGAAGAGACCCAGTACTTC. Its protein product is CASSYPLSRGAEETQYF.

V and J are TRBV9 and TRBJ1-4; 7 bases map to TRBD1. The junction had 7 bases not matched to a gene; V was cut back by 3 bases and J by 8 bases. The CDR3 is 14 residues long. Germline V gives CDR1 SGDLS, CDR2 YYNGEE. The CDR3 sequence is CASSGGTVGEKLFF. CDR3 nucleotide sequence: TGTGCCAGCAGCGGCGGGACAGTAGGAGAAAAACTGTTTTTT.

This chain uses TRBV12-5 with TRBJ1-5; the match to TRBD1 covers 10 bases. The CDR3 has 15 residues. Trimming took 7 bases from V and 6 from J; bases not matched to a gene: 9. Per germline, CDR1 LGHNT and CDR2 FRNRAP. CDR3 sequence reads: CASAIRQGAGQPQHF. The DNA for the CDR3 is TGTGCTAGTGCCATAAGACAGGGGGCCGGTCAGCCCCAGCATTTT.

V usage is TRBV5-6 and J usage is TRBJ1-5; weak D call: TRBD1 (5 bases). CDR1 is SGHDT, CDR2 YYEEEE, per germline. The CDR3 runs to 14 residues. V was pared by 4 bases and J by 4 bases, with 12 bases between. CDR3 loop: CASSLRQLNQPQHF. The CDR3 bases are TGTGCCAGCAGCCTCAGACAGCTAAATCAGCCCCAGCATTTT.

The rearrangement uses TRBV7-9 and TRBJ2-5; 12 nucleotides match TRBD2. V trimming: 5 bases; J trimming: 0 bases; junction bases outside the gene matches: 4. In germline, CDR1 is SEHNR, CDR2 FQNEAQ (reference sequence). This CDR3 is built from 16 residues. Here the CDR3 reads CASSRLAGAHQETQYF. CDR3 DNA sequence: TGTGCCAGCAGCCGACTAGCGGGGGCACACCAAGAGACCCAGTACTTC.

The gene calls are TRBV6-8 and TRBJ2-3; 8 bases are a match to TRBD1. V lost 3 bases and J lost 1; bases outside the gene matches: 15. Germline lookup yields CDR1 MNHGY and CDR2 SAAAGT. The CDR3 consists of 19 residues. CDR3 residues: CASSYERTGRRWGTDTQYF. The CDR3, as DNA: TGTGCCAGCAGTTATGAACGGACAGGGCGTCGTTGGGGCACAGATACGCAGTATTTT.

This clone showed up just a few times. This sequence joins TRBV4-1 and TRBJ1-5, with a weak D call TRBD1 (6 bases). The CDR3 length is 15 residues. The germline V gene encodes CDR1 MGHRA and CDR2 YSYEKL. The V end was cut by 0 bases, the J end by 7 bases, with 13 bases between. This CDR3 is CASSQDPDRPQPQHF. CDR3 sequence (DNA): TGCGCCAGCAGCCAAGACCCTGACAGGCCGCAGCCCCAGCATTTT.

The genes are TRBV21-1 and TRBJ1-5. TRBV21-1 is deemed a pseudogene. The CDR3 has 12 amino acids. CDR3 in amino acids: CASSKRNQPQHF. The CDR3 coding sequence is TGTGCCAGCAGCAAAAGGAATCAGCCCCAGCATTTT.

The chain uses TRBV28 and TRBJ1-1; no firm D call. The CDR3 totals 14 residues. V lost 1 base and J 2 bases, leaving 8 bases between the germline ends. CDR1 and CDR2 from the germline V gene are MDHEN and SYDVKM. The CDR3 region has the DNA TGTGCCAGCAGTTTATCCACCGGTAACACTGAAGCTTTCTTT. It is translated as CASSLSTGNTEAFF.

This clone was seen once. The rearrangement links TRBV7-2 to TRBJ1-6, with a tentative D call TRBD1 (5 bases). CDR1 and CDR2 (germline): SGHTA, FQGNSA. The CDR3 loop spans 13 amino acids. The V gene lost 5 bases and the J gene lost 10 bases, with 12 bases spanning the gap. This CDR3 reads CASSPLRDSPLHF. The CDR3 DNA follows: TGTGCCAGCAGCCCCCTAAGGGACTCACCCCTCCACTTT.

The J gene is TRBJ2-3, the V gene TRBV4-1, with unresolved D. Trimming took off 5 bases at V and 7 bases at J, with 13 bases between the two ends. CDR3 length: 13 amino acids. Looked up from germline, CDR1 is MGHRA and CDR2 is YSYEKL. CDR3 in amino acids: CASSSQVGNTQYF. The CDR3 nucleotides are TGCGCCAGCAGCTCCCAAGTAGGAAATACGCAGTATTTT.

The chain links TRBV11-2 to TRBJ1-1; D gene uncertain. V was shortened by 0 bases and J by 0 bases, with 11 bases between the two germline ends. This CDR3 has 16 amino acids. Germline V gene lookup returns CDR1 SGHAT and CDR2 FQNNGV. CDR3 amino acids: CASSLDHNLMNTEAFF. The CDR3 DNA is TGTGCCAGCAGCTTAGATCATAACCTAATGAACACTGAAGCTTTCTTT.